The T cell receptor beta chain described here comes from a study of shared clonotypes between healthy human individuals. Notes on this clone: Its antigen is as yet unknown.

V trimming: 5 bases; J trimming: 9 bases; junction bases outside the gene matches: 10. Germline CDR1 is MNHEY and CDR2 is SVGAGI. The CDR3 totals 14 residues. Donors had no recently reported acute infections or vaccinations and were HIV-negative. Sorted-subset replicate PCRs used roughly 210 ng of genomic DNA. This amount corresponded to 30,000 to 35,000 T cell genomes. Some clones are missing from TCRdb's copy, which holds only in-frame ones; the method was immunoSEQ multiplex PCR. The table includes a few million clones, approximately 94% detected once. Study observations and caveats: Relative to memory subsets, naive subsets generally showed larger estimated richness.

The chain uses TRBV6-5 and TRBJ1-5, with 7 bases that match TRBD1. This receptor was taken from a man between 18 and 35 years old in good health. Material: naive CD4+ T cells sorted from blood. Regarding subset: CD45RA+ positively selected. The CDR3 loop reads CASSPGGEPSPQHF. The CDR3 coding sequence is TGTGCCAGCAGTCCAGGGGGGGAGCCCTCGCCCCAGCATTTT.